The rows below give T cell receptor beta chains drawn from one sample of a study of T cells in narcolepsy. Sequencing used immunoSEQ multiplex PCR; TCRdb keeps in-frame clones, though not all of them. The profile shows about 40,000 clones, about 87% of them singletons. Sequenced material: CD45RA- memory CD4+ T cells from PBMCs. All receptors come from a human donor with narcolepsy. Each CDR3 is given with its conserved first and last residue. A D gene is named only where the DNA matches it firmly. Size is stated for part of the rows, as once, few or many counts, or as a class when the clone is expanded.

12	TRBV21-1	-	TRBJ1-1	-	TGTGCCAGCAGCAATAGGAACACTGAAGCTTTCTTT	CASSNRNTEAFF
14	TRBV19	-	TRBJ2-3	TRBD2	TGTGCCAGTAGTTTAGCGGGGGGAGGAGATACGCAGTATTTT	CASSLAGGGDTQYF
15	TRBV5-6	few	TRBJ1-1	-	TGTGCCAGCAGCTGGGGAGGGGGATTTAACACTGAAGCTTTCTTT	CASSWGGGFNTEAFF
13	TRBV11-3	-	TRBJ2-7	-	TGTGCCAGCAGCTTAGAAGAGTCCTACGAGCAGTACTTC	CASSLEESYEQYF
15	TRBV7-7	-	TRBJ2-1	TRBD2	TGTGCCAGCAGTCAGGGTGGCGGGAGAGGGAATGAGCAGTTCTTC	CASSQGGGRGNEQFF
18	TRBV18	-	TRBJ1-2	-	TGTGCCAGCTCACCCGCGGGGGACCCAACCATTTCTAACTATGGCTACACCTTC	CASSPAGDPTISNYGYTF
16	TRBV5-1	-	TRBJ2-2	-	TGCGCCAGCAGCTTGGCCGTACAGGCGGGCACCGGGGAGCTGTTTTTT	CASSLAVQAGTGELFF
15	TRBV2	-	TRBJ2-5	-	TGTGCCAGCAGTGACGGGCTTTTCGTTGAAGAGACCCAGTACTTC	CASSDGLFVEETQYF
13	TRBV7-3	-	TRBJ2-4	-	TGTGCCAGCAGCCCGACTAGGGGCGGCATTCAGTACTTC	CASSPTRGGIQYF
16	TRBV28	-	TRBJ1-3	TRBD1	TGTGCCAGCAGTTTATCCGACAGGGGCTCTGGAAACACCATATATTTT	CASSLSDRGSGNTIYF
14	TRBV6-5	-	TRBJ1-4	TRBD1	TGTGCCAGCAGGGGGACAGGGGCTAATGAAAAACTGTTTTTT	CASRGTGANEKLFF
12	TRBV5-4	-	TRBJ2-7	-	TGTGCCAGCAGCTTGCCCTCCTACGAGCAGTACTTC	CASSLPSYEQYF
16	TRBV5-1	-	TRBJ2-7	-	TGCGCCAGCAGCTTGGCTCAGATTGCGGAGGCCTACGAGCAGTACTTC	CASSLAQIAEAYEQYF
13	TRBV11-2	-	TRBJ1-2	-	TGTGCCAGCAGCTTAGATGAGACCTATGGCTACACCTTC	CASSLDETYGYTF
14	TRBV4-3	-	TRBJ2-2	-	TGCGCCAGCAGCCAAGAGGGTCCTACCGGGGAGCTGTTTTTT	CASSQEGPTGELFF
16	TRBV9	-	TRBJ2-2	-	TGTGCCAGCAGCGTAGACCCACGGAGGAACACCGGGGAGCTGTTTTTT	CASSVDPRRNTGELFF
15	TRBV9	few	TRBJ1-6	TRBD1	TGTGCCAGCAGCCGGGTAGGGACAGGGGAATCACCCCTCCACTTT	CASSRVGTGESPLHF
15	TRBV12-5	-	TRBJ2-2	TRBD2	TGTGCTAGTGGTTTGGCTAGCGGGGGCACCGGGGAGCTGTTTTTT	CASGLASGGTGELFF
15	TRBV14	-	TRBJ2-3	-	TGTGCCAGCAGCCAGTGGGGTTCTAGCACAGGTACGCAGTATTTT	CASSQWGSSTGTQYF
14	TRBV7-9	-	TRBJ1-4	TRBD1	TGTGCCAGCAGCCATAACAGGGGTGGTGAAAAACTGTTTTTT	CASSHNRGGEKLFF
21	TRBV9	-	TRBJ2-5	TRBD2	TGTGCCAGCAGCGTAGATGGGGGTACGAGCCGAGCGGGAGGGAAAGGAGAGACCCAGTACTTC	CASSVDGGTSRAGGKGETQYF
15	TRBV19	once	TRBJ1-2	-	TGTGCCAGTACCTTAATGGGAGGGCGGAACTATGGCTACACCTTC	CASTLMGGRNYGYTF
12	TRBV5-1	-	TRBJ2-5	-	TGCGCCAGCAGCTTCAATCAAGAGACCCAGTACTTC	CASSFNQETQYF
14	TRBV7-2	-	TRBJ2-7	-	TGTGCCAGCAGCTCCTTCGGGGGTACCTACGAGCAGTACTTC	CASSSFGGTYEQYF
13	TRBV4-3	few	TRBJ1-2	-	TGCGCCAGCAGCCAAGATTTGGGATGGTTCTACACCTTC	CASSQDLGWFYTF
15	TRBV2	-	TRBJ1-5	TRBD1	TGTGCCAGCAGCGGTCCGGGACAGGGCAATCAGCCCCAGCATTTT	CASSGPGQGNQPQHF
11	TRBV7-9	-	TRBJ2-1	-	TGTGCCAGCAGCTTGGCCGATGAGCAGTTCTTC	CASSLADEQFF
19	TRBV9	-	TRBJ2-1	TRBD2	TGTGCCAGCAGCCGACTAGCGGGGGACGCGATCTGGAAGAGTAATGAGCAGTTCTTC	CASSRLAGDAIWKSNEQFF
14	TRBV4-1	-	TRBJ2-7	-	TGCGCCAGCAGCCAAGATCGACTTGGGGGCTGGCAGTACTTC	CASSQDRLGGWQYF
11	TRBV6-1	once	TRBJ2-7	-	TGTGCCAGCATGTTGACCTACGAGCAGTACTTC	CASMLTYEQYF
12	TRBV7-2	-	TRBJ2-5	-	TGTGCCAGCAGCTCCACCCGGGGGACCCAGTACTTC	CASSSTRGTQYF
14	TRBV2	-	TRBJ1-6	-	TGTGCCAGCAGCCCCGGGGTGGGGAGATCACCCCTCCACTTT	CASSPGVGRSPLHF
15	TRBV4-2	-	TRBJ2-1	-	TGTGCCAGCAGCCAAGCAGGGGGACTCCACAATGAGCAGTTCTTC	CASSQAGGLHNEQFF
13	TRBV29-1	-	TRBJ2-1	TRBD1	TGCAGCGTTGTCCCCAGGGGGCCTAATGAGCAGTTCTTC	CSVVPRGPNEQFF